This TCR beta chain is drawn from a study of cytomegalovirus exposure and HLA in healthy donors. Details on this clone: The antigen is not known.

PCR used 60 Vbeta primers and 13 Jbeta primers. Sequenced by immunoSEQ multiplex PCR; TCRdb stores in-frame clones only, minus some. Of 150,000 to 200,000 clones in the sample, approximately 79% were seen once. Points from the study as a whole: Immune exposure information available was restricted to CMV serostatus.

Sequencing was done on a sample of PBMCs. This TCR was sampled from a human donor in good health.

CDR3 region: CASSPRGFEETQYF. DNA for the CDR3: TGTGCCAGCAGCCCGAGGGGGTTCGAGGAGACCCAGTACTTC. The chain recombines TRBV2 with TRBJ2-5; tentative D call: TRBD1 (6 bases). V lost 6 bases, J lost 5 bases, and 16 bases lay in between. Per the germline V gene, CDR1 is SNHLY and CDR2 is FYNNEI. CDR3 length: 14 amino acids.